The following is a T cell receptor (beta chain) sequence with its context. Generated by immunoSEQ multiplex PCR, the TCRdb table keeps only in-frame clones and is missing some. The table lists tens of thousands of clones, 80% to 90% of them singletons, with roughly 0.89% in the top ten. This sample is part of a study of T cell changes during pregnancy in multiple sclerosis. V lost 7 bases and J lost 6, with 13 bases in between. The CDR3 is 13 amino acids. Germline V gene lookup returns CDR1 LNHDA and CDR2 SQIVND (reference sequence). The chain uses TRBV19 and TRBJ2-1, with D possibly matching TRBD2 (6 bases). The input for sequencing was peripheral blood, taken in the first trimester of pregnancy. The source of this sequence is a female donor in good health, enrolled as a control in a pregnancy study. The DNA for the CDR3 is TGTGCCAGTACGCGGTCGGAGGGCAATGAGCAGTTCTTC. Encoded protein: CASTRSEGNEQFF.